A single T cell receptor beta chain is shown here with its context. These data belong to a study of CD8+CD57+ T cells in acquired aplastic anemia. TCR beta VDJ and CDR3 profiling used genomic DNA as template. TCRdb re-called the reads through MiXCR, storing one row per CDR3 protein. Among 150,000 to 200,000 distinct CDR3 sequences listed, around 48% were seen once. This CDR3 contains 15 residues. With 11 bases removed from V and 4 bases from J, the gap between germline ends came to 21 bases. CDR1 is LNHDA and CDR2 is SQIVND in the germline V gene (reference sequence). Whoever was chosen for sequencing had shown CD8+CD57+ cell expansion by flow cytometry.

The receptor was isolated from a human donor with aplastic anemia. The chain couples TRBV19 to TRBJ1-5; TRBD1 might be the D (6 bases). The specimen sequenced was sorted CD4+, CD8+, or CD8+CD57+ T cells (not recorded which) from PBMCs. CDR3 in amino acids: CASLPMTGQNQPQHF. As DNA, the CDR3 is TGTGCCTCCCTACCGATGACAGGACAGAATCAGCCCCAGCATTTT.